This record covers a single T cell receptor (beta chain). Its target is not known. This CDR3 is built from 15 residues. V was shortened by 6 bases and J by 7 bases, with 18 bases between the two germline ends. CDR1 is KGHSH and CDR2 is LQKENI in the germline V gene. These data originate in a study of cytomegalovirus exposure and HLA in healthy donors. On the study more broadly: Earlier, about 180 million T cells were analyzed, and 90 million to 120 million unique TCR beta sequences were found among them. Falling in the Caucasian-associated ancestry cluster were about four fifths of approximately 400 genotyped donors. Overall study findings and caveats: Among TCR sequences, most were rare, though some public TCRs appeared in many donors. A missense variant in DCLRE1C was later tied to TCR beta V- and J-gene trimming.

Vbeta (60) and Jbeta (13) primers were used in the PCR. Measured with immunoSEQ multiplex PCR; TCRdb has only the in-frame clones, and not every one. Of tens of thousands of clones listed, roughly 76% were seen once; the top ten hold about 2.5%. The source is a woman in her 40s in good health and CMV-seropositive. Sequenced material: PBMCs. V gene TRBV18 combines with J gene TRBJ1-4; D is possibly TRBD1 (5 bases). Here the CDR3 DNA reads TGTGCCAGCTCTCAGGATAGGGGAAGAGGTGAAAAACTGTTTTTT. Its protein is CASSQDRGRGEKLFF.